These 31 T cell receptor beta chains were sequenced from one sample in a study of PD-1 blockade in classical Hodgkin lymphoma (dated by TCRdb to the early 2020s). Sample time point, as interpreted from the label and publication: cycle 4 day 1 (C4D1), after less than 7 weeks of nivolumab. Every trial patient had relapsed following autologous stem cell transplantation, and prior brentuximab vedotin exposure was what differed among cohorts A, B and C. The library was generated by the immunoSEQ multiplex PCR assay. TCRdb took this table from immuneACCESS and kept in-frame rearrangements with V and J called. Such tables lack part of the clones; where checked against another copy, unresolved V genes explain under half of the gap, and the rest is unexplained. For this sample there are tens of thousands of clones; roughly 89% appear just once. The ten largest clonotypes hold over 11% of the sample. The sequenced sample was peripheral blood mononuclear cells (PBMCs), obtained before the fourth cycle of nivolumab. These receptor sequences come from a human donor with classical Hodgkin lymphoma.

The chain links TRBV18 to TRBJ1-5; D is unresolved. Germline loops: CDR1 KGHSH, CDR2 LQKENI. The CDR3 is made up of 13 amino acids. Trimming stripped 5 bases from V and 0 bases from J, with 5 bases between. Here the CDR3 DNA reads TGTGCCAGCTCAGGGAGTAGCAATCAGCCCCAGCATTTT. Translated, it gives CASSGSSNQPQHF.

The chain has TRBV2 and TRBJ1-1, with TRBD1 identical over 9 bases. This CDR3 spans 15 amino acids. Losses at the gene ends were 10 bases for V and 1 base for J; bases not matched to a gene: 10. CDR1 and CDR2 (germline): SNHLY, FYNNEI. In DNA form, the CDR3 reads TGTGCCACCGATGTACAGGGGGCGCGGAACACTGAAGCTTTCTTT. Its protein is CATDVQGARNTEAFF.

This chain joins TRBV2 and TRBJ1-6; D possibly corresponds to TRBD1 (6 bases). The CDR3 totals 14 residues. Germline CDR1 is SNHLY and CDR2 is FYNNEI. Trimming left V 10 bases short and J 7 bases short, with 17 bases between. The CDR3, as DNA: TGTGCCACCGACGCGGGACAAAGAAATTCACCCCTCCACTTT. Translated, it gives CATDAGQRNSPLHF.

The chain has TRBV10-3 and TRBJ1-5, with 7 bases aligning to TRBD1. CDR1 ENHRY and CDR2 SYGVKD come from the germline V gene. The ends lost 6 bases at V and 4 bases at J; junction bases unmatched: 3. The CDR3 has 13 amino acids. CDR3 nucleotides: TGTGCCATCAGCGGACAGGCAAATCAGCCCCAGCATTTT. Translated, it gives CAISGQANQPQHF.

V gene TRBV5-1 combines with J gene TRBJ2-3, with TRBD2 identical over 11 bases. The germline CDR1 and CDR2 sequences are SGHRS and YFSETQ. J was trimmed by 2 bases and V by 0 bases; bases with no gene match: 5. The CDR3 loop spans 17 amino acids. The CDR3 DNA is TGCGCCAGCAGCTTGGGTATGGGACTAGCGGTCACAGATACGCAGTATTTT. It specifies CASSLGMGLAVTDTQYF.

The chain carries TRBV29-1 and TRBJ2-5; 7 nucleotides line up with TRBD2. The CDR3 is 13 residues long. CDR1 and CDR2 (germline): SQVTM, ANQGSEA. Germline trimming cut 8 bases from V and 4 bases from J; bases unmatched to any gene: 10. The CDR3 is CSPWGTNGETQYF. DNA of the CDR3: TGCAGCCCCTGGGGGACTAACGGAGAGACCCAGTACTTC.

The rearrangement links TRBV6-5 to TRBJ2-7, with a weak D call TRBD1 (6 bases). CDR1 MNHEY and CDR2 SVGAGI come from the germline V gene. Trimming removed 4 bases at V and 3 bases at J, with 13 bases between. The length of the CDR3 is 14 residues. CDR3 sequence reads: CASSSRGGYYEQYF. The CDR3 DNA reads as TGTGCCAGCAGTTCCAGGGGCGGTTACTACGAGCAGTACTTC.

This clone turned up a few times. This chain uses TRBV6-5 with TRBJ1-3, with no clear D. Trimming removed 4 bases at V and 4 bases at J, with 11 bases between. The CDR3 length is 14 residues. Per germline, CDR1 MNHEY and CDR2 SVGAGI. The CDR3 DNA is TGTGCCAGCAGTTCTGTTTGGCAGGGAAACACCATATATTTT. This gives the protein CASSSVWQGNTIYF.

The J gene is TRBJ1-2, the V gene TRBV9; D gene uncertain. V lost 0 bases to trimming and J lost 1 base, with 4 bases between them. The CDR3 totals 13 residues. Germline assignment: CDR1 SGDLS and CDR2 YYNGEE. The CDR3 DNA is TGTGCCAGCAGCGTAGCTCGTAACTATGGCTACACCTTC. Amino acid sequence: CASSVARNYGYTF.

V and J are TRBV7-2 and TRBJ2-7; the match to TRBD2 covers 10 bases. The CDR3 spans 16 residues. The V segment lost 6 bases and the J segment 2 bases; nucleotides outside the gene matches: 10. CDR1 is SGHTA, CDR2 FQGNSA, per germline. The CDR3, as DNA: TGTGCCAGCAGACCCTCCGCCGGGACTAGCGCCTACGAGCAGTACTTC. Residues: CASRPSAGTSAYEQYF.

V usage is TRBV5-1 and J usage is TRBJ2-3; D unresolved. Germline lookup yields CDR1 SGHRS and CDR2 YFSETQ. The V end lost 6 bases, the J end lost 4 bases, and 18 bases lay between the germline ends. This CDR3 contains 15 residues. CDR3 DNA sequence: TGCGCCAGCAACTTCCAGACTGGTCCCCCAGATACGCAGTATTTT. Protein sequence: CASNFQTGPPDTQYF.

The rearrangement links TRBV9 to TRBJ1-6; D call uncertain. V was clipped by 2 bases and J by 5 bases, with 8 bases between them. In germline, CDR1 is SGDLS, CDR2 YYNGEE. This CDR3 is 14 amino acids long. CDR3 coding DNA: TGTGCCAGCAGCGTCCTAGGCGATAATTCACCCCTCCACTTT. It translates to CASSVLGDNSPLHF.

The CDR3 nucleotides read TGTGCCAGCTCACCGGTCGAGGGGGGGCATCGAGCCGGGGAGCTGTTTTTT. Residues: CASSPVEGGHRAGELFF. This rearrangement joins TRBV18 to TRBJ2-2; D is perhaps TRBD2 (7 bases). The CDR3 loop spans 17 amino acids. Germline CDR1 and CDR2: KGHSH and LQKENI. Trimming stripped 3 bases from V and 6 bases from J, with 20 bases between.

The rearrangement joins TRBV28 to TRBJ2-3; 11 nucleotides align to TRBD2. Germline V CDR1 and CDR2: MDHEN, SYDVKM. CDR3 length: 15 residues. V was clipped by 4 bases and J by 4 bases; unmatched bases: 4. This chain's CDR3 is CASSSRLAGSDTQYF. The CDR3 nucleotides are TGTGCCAGCAGTTCCCGACTAGCGGGATCAGATACGCAGTATTTT.

The chain combines TRBV5-4 with TRBJ2-7; 9 bases are a match to TRBD2. This CDR3 comprises 15 residues. Looked up from germline, CDR1 is SGHNT and CDR2 is YYREEE (reference sequence). With V trimmed by 0 bases and J by 4 bases, 5 bases remained unmatched. CDR3 sequence: CASSLAAGGGYEQYF. DNA of the CDR3: TGTGCCAGCAGCTTGGCCGCGGGAGGGGGATACGAGCAGTACTTC.

This chain uses TRBV6-5 with TRBJ2-5, with 9 bases matching TRBD1. Per germline, CDR1 MNHEY and CDR2 SVGAGI. J gave up 1 base and V 2 bases, and 5 bases lay outside the gene matches. The CDR3 is 16 residues long. CDR3 region: CASSYGTGSVQETQYF. CDR3 sequence (DNA): TGTGCCAGCAGTTACGGGACAGGGTCGGTCCAAGAGACCCAGTACTTC.

The J gene is TRBJ2-3, the V gene TRBV9; D gene unclear. This CDR3 is built from 16 residues. Germline V gives CDR1 SGDLS, CDR2 YYNGEE. With 5 bases removed from V and 1 base from J, the gap between germline ends came to 17 bases. This CDR3 is CASRPAAVSRTDTQYF. The CDR3 DNA reads as TGTGCCAGCAGGCCCGCTGCGGTCAGCCGCACAGATACGCAGTATTTT.

The chain is built from TRBV6-4 and TRBJ2-3; 7 nucleotides align to TRBD1. CDR3 size: 15 residues. Germline V gene lookup returns CDR1 MRHNA and CDR2 SNTAGT. After removal of 3 bases from V and 8 bases from J, the junction contained 11 bases not matched to a gene. CDR3 DNA: TGTGCCAGCAGTGAAGTAGGACCTGCAGGGGGTACGCAGTATTTT. Its translation is CASSEVGPAGGTQYF.

The V and J genes are TRBV18 and TRBJ2-5; D gene unclear. Per the germline V gene, CDR1 is KGHSH and CDR2 is LQKENI. V was pared by 1 base and J by 5 bases, with 8 bases between. CDR3 size: 13 residues. DNA for the CDR3: TGTGCCAGCTCACCACAGCATCCCGAGACCCAGTACTTC. It is translated as CASSPQHPETQYF.

This rearrangement joins TRBV19 to TRBJ2-5, with TRBD2 matching 12 bases. The J segment lost 4 bases and the V segment lost 4 bases, leaving 4 bases of the junction unmatched. The CDR3 is 15 residues long. Looked up from germline, CDR1 is LNHDA and CDR2 is SQIVND (reference sequence). CDR3 sequence reads: CASSRPGLAGETQYF. The CDR3 coding sequence is TGTGCCAGTAGTAGGCCGGGACTAGCGGGAGAGACCCAGTACTTC.

The V and J genes are TRBV19 and TRBJ1-2; TRBD1 might be the D (6 bases). V lost 5 bases and J lost 8, with 12 bases in between. The germline V gene encodes CDR1 LNHDA and CDR2 SQIVND (reference sequence). The CDR3 contains 12 residues. CDR3 coding DNA: TGTGCCAGTAGTGGCGGGGGGCCCGGCTACACCTTC. Its translation is CASSGGGPGYTF. The full variable domain, completed using reference TRBV19 and TRBJ1-2, is DGGITQSPKYLFRKEGQNVTLSCEQNLNHDAMYWYRQDPGQGLRLIYYSQIVNDFQKGDIAEGYSVSREKKESFPLTVTSAQKNPTAFYLCASSGGGPGYTFGSGTRLTVV.

A single count supports this clone. This rearrangement joins TRBV6-5 to TRBJ1-3; weak D call: TRBD1 (6 bases). Trimming removed 10 bases from V and 3 bases from J, with 16 bases in between. The CDR3 totals 14 residues. CDR1 and CDR2 (germline): MNHEY, SVGAGI. In DNA, the CDR3 is TGTGCCACCTCTCGACAGGAAGGTGGAAACACCATATATTTT. Encoded protein: CATSRQEGGNTIYF.

The sample holds one count of this clone. In DNA form, the CDR3 reads TGTGCCAGCAGCTTAAGGGGGACTAGCGGGAGCATATTGGGACCCGGGGAGCTGTTTTTT. Its protein product is CASSLRGTSGSILGPGELFF. This sequence joins TRBV7-3 and TRBJ2-2; 14 positions match TRBD2. The V and J ends lost 1 base and 6 bases, in that order; junction bases with no gene match: 13. The CDR3 has 20 residues. Germline CDR1 SGHTA, CDR2 FQGTGA.

The chain links TRBV27 to TRBJ2-7; possible D gene TRBD2, 5 bases. Deletions cut 5 bases from V and 5 bases from J, with 22 bases between. Germline loops: CDR1 MNHEY, CDR2 SMNVEV (reference sequence). This CDR3 has 16 amino acids. DNA for the CDR3: TGTGCCAGCAGTGATATTTTATCGGGATACGGCCACGAGCAGTACTTC. Its protein is CASSDILSGYGHEQYF.

The chain couples TRBV9 to TRBJ2-3; D is tentatively TRBD1 or TRBD2 (5 bases each). This CDR3 contains 14 residues. Trimming shortened V by 3 bases and J by 2 bases, and 10 bases separated the two germline ends. The germline gives CDR1 SGDLS, CDR2 YYNGEE. Written as DNA, the CDR3 is TGTGCCAGCAGCGCCTGGGACCCCACAGATACGCAGTATTTT. Amino acids: CASSAWDPTDTQYF.

The CDR3 DNA reads TGTGCCAGCTCACCCACCGGAGGGGGGCTCGCCTACGAGCAGTACTTC. It specifies CASSPTGGGLAYEQYF. The gene calls are TRBV18 and TRBJ2-7; D is possibly TRBD1 or TRBD2 (6 bases each). V dropped 3 bases and J dropped 2 bases, with 17 bases sitting between them. Germline lookup yields CDR1 KGHSH and CDR2 LQKENI. The CDR3 sequence is 16 residues long.

The rearrangement joins TRBV18 to TRBJ1-5; a weak D match, TRBD1 (6 bases). Trimming removed 2 bases from V and 5 bases from J, with 13 bases in between. This CDR3 has 15 residues. Germline assignment: CDR1 KGHSH and CDR2 LQKENI. CDR3 loop: CASSPGQGLHQPQHF. In DNA form, the CDR3 reads TGTGCCAGCTCACCAGGGCAGGGGTTGCATCAGCCCCAGCATTTT.

This clone showed up just once. The chain has TRBV28 and TRBJ2-7; perhaps D is TRBD1 or TRBD2 (6 bases each). CDR3 length: 13 amino acids. The germline V and J ends were trimmed by 6 bases and 5 bases, with 14 bases remaining between them. Germline CDR1 and CDR2: MDHEN and SYDVKM. CDR3 region: CASSLSGGHEQYF. The CDR3 DNA follows: TGTGCCAGCAGCCTAAGTGGGGGGCACGAGCAGTACTTC.

This chain uses TRBV19 with TRBJ2-7; D gene unclear. This CDR3 region has 15 residues. Germline V lookup: CDR1 LNHDA, CDR2 SQIVND (reference sequence). Deletions cut 3 bases from V and 2 bases from J, with 14 bases between. CDR3 bases: TGTGCCAGTAGTATGGGGATCGGCCTGACCTACGAGCAGTACTTC. It translates to CASSMGIGLTYEQYF.

This clone has only one observation. The gene calls are TRBV14 and TRBJ2-5; 9 bases match TRBD1. Losses at the gene ends were 3 bases for V and 5 bases for J; bases not matched to a gene: 7. The CDR3 contains 15 residues. From germline, CDR1 is SGHDN and CDR2 FVKESK. CDR3 amino acids: CASSQGTGPGETQYF. In nucleotides, the CDR3 is TGTGCCAGCAGCCAGGGGACAGGGCCGGGCGAGACCCAGTACTTC.

The chain carries TRBV19 and TRBJ2-2; no clear D gene. Germline V gene lookup returns CDR1 LNHDA and CDR2 SQIVND (reference sequence). V gave up 3 bases and J gave up 1 base, with 9 bases separating them. The CDR3 is made up of 15 amino acids. CDR3 sequence (DNA): TGTGCCAGTAGTATGGTTCGGCTGAACACCGGGGAGCTGTTTTTT. As protein: CASSMVRLNTGELFF.